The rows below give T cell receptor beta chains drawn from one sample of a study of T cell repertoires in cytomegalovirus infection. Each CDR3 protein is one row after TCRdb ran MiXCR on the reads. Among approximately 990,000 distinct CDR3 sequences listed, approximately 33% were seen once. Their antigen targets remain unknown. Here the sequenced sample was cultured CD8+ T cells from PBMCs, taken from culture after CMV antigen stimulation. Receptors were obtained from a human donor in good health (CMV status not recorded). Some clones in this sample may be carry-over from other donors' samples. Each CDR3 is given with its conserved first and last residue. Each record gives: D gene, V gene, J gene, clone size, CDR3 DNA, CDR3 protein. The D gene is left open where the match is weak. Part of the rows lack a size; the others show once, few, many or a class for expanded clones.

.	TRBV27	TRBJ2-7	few	TGTGCCAGCAGTTCACTTTACCAGGGGTTGCTACCCTACGAGCAGTACTTC	CASSSLYQGLLPYEQYF
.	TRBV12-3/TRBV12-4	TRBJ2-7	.	TGTGCCAGCACCCAGAATTACCTAAACGACGAGCAGTACTTC	CASTQNYLNDEQYF
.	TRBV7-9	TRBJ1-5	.	TGTGCCAGCACTTTGGGGCGCAATCAGCCCCAGCATTTT	CASTLGRNQPQHF
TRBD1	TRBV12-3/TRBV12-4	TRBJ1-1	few	TGTGCCAGCAGTCCTCCGGACAGGGCTGAAGCTTTCTTT	CASSPPDRAEAFF
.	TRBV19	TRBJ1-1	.	TGTGCCAGTAGTGGGAGTTTGGCCATGAACACTGAAGCTTTCTTT	CASSGSLAMNTEAFF
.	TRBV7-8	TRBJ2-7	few	TGTGCCAGCAGCTTAGGGACAGCGCCCCTCTACGAGCAGTACTTC	CASSLGTAPLYEQYF
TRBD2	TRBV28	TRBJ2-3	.	TGTGCCAGCAGTCCCCGACTAGCGGGGTTCCCCACAGATACGCAGTATTTT	CASSPRLAGFPTDTQYF
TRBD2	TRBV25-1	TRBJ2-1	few	TGTGCCAGCAAGAAGCGGGGAGGGAATGAGCAGTTCTTC	CASKKRGGNEQFF
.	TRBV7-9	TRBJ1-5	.	TGTGCCAGCAGCTTAGCTGAGCAGCAGCCCCAGCATTTT	CASSLAEQQPQHF
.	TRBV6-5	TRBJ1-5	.	TGTGCCAGCAGCATGAGGTCCGGCAATCAGCCCCAGCATTTT	CASSMRSGNQPQHF